These T cell receptor beta chains were read from a single sample in a study of beta chain features in type 1 diabetes. The table came from immunoSEQ multiplex PCR; TCRdb's copy has only in-frame clones and leaves some out. In the table there are roughly 330,000 clones, approximately 10% of which are singletons. The sequencing input was naive CD4+ T cells from blood. Every receptor here comes from a woman aged 30 to 39 in good health. Each CDR3 is given with its conserved first and last residue.

j_call | v_call | cdr3_length | cdr3_aa
TRBJ2-1 | TRBV7-2 | 17 | CASSLALRAPEGNEQFF
TRBJ2-7 | TRBV28 | 14 | CASSALDSSYEQYF
TRBJ2-7 | TRBV28 | 17 | CASSLGINRPRPYEQYF
TRBJ2-7 | TRBV10-2 | 14 | CASRLAGAGDEQYF
TRBJ2-7 | TRBV4-1 | 14 | CASSQDSGRYEQYF
TRBJ2-1 | TRBV27 | 15 | CASTLGAGRRNEQFF
TRBJ1-1 | TRBV6-6 | 16 | CASNSLGWTTNTEAFF
TRBJ2-5 | TRBV30 | 14 | CAWSESGRKETQYF
TRBJ2-7 | TRBV18 | 13 | CASSPREASEQYF
TRBJ2-2 | TRBV28 | 15 | CASSSTGTGKRELFF
TRBJ2-1 | TRBV7-2 | 15 | CASSLASGTYNEQFF
TRBJ1-2 | TRBV9 | 17 | CASSVGDAGTVNYGYTF
TRBJ1-2 | TRBV7-9 | 12 | CASSRVQDGYTF
TRBJ2-1 | TRBV15 | 15 | CATSSQAGYKDEQFF
TRBJ2-7 | TRBV28 | 14 | CASSLSPDTYEQYF
TRBJ2-7 | TRBV7-9 | 13 | CASSFLQGDEQYF
TRBJ2-7 | TRBV5-1 | 15 | CASSLEGQGAYEQYF
TRBJ1-2 | TRBV19 | 15 | CASTAGAEANYGYTF
TRBJ2-5 | TRBV7-2 | 15 | CASSLDQGAWETQYF
TRBJ2-2 | TRBV28 | 16 | CASRETGTAGSGELFF
TRBJ1-1 | TRBV6-5 | 14 | CASSEGRGSTEAFF
TRBJ2-5 | TRBV18 | 14 | CASSPLAGEETQYF
TRBJ2-7 | TRBV9 | 14 | CASSRGPVIHEQYF
TRBJ2-7 | TRBV7-2 | 15 | CASIDSGGWGYEQYF
TRBJ2-5 | TRBV30 | 16 | CAWSSPFTTYQETQYF
TRBJ2-1 | TRBV11-2 | 12 | CASSPQGNEQFF
TRBJ2-1 | TRBV7-2 | 13 | CASSSMRDHEQFF
TRBJ2-7 | TRBV10-3 | 16 | CAISSSPGLAGGEQYF
TRBJ2-1 | TRBV7-2 | 16 | CASSLVALAGGNEQFF
TRBJ2-5 | TRBV5-4 | 14 | CASSFPSGRETQYF
TRBJ2-7 | TRBV5-4 | 14 | CASSLGGSPGEQYF
TRBJ2-1 | TRBV18 | 17 | CASSLYVGQDTNNEQFF
TRBJ1-1 | TRBV27 | 14 | CASSLRQSQTEAFF
TRBJ1-5 | TRBV2 | 16 | CASSRQGARSNQPQHF
TRBJ1-5 | TRBV7-9 | 16 | CASSLGTGVSNQPQHF
TRBJ1-5 | TRBV18 | 13 | CASSPPSAGPQHF
TRBJ1-2 | TRBV28 | 12 | CASGTGIYGYTF
TRBJ2-4 | TRBV7-2 | 14 | CASSRATGKNIQYF
TRBJ2-1 | TRBV4-3 | 16 | CASSHDGTMKLNEQFF
TRBJ1-1 | TRBV9 | 14 | CASSPTTGNTEAFF
TRBJ2-1 | TRBV7-8 | 14 | CASSPGGSGNEQFF
TRBJ2-7 | TRBV28 | 11 | CASSLRYEQYF
TRBJ2-7 | TRBV14 | 13 | CASSLGAAYEQYF
TRBJ2-7 | TRBV11-2 | 16 | CASSLARDRIPYEQYF
TRBJ2-1 | TRBV5-6 | 17 | CASIRGPSGRGHNEQFF
TRBJ2-5 | TRBV9 | 14 | CASSIQGAGETQYF
TRBJ2-7 | TRBV30 | 14 | CAWTRRDYLYEQYF
TRBJ2-7 | TRBV7-9 | 12 | CASSLQGGKQYF
TRBJ2-1 | TRBV9 | 15 | CASSDRGSSYNEQFF
TRBJ2-7 | TRBV9 | 15 | CASSVGSTGSYEQYF
TRBJ2-3 | TRBV7-3 | 15 | CASSLFSGYTDTQYF
TRBJ2-7 | TRBV2 | 12 | CASSEQDYEQYF
TRBJ1-2 | TRBV7-9 | 15 | CASSLTTTANYGYTF
TRBJ2-5 | TRBV4-2 | 14 | CASSQARHTETQYF
TRBJ1-5 | TRBV7-2 | 13 | CASSSQGDQPQHF
TRBJ2-7 | TRBV28 | 16 | CASSSPTSGRPYEQYF